Below are 4 T cell receptor beta chains sequenced from a single sample in a study of T cell repertoires in cytomegalovirus infection. Their specific antigens are unknown. Each CDR3 protein is one row after TCRdb ran MiXCR on the reads. The sample consists of about 500,000 distinct CDR3 sequences, 30% to 35% of them appearing once. The source material was cultured PBMCs, sampled from culture after CMV antigen stimulation. The source is a human donor in good health (CMV status not recorded). Some clones in this sample may be carry-over from other donors' samples.

This clonotype turned up a few times. This chain connects TRBV7-2 to TRBJ2-1, with D possibly matching TRBD1 (5 bases). V gave up 5 bases and J gave up 5 bases, with 10 bases separating them. The germline V gene encodes CDR1 SGHTA and CDR2 FQGNSA. CDR3 length: 13 residues. CDR3 in DNA: TGTGCCAGCAGCCTACAGGTGAACAATGAGCAGTTCTTC. Encoded protein: CASSLQVNNEQFF.

This clonotype was observed a few times. This sequence joins TRBV11-2 and TRBJ1-1; D is undetermined. The CDR3 is made up of 13 amino acids. V lost 5 bases and J lost 3, with 10 bases in between. The V gene's germline CDR1 is SGHAT and CDR2 FQNNGV. The CDR3 here is CASSENPYTEAFF. CDR3 in DNA: TGTGCCAGCAGCGAGAACCCATACACTGAAGCTTTCTTT.

The table lists this clonotype with many counts. The V and J genes are TRBV7-2 and TRBJ2-3, with 14 bases fitting TRBD2. The J segment lost 5 bases and the V segment lost 2 bases, leaving 3 bases of the junction unmatched. Germline V gives CDR1 SGHTA, CDR2 FQGNSA. The CDR3 has 16 residues. The CDR3 sequence is CASSLMGLAGVDTQYF. For the CDR3, the DNA is TGTGCCAGCAGCTTAATGGGACTAGCGGGAGTAGATACGCAGTATTTT.

CDR3 in DNA: TGTGCCAGCTCACCACGTATCGGGGGTGGCACTGAAGCTTTCTTT. Protein: CASSPRIGGGTEAFF. The chain has TRBV18 and TRBJ1-1; D is possibly TRBD1 (5 bases). The CDR3 is 15 residues long. Trimming pared 1 base from V and 4 bases from J, leaving 13 bases between. Germline values: CDR1 KGHSH, CDR2 LQKENI.